This T cell receptor (beta chain) is from a study of cytotoxic CD8 clonotypes in ibrutinib-treated CLL. CDR3 length: 15 residues. Trimming left V 0 bases short and J 8 bases short, with 13 bases between. The germline CDR1 and CDR2 sequences are MNHNS and SASEGT. Targeted sequencing depth ranged from 1 in 200,000 to 1 in 1 million T cells. TCRdb's copy holds only in-frame clones and misses some; the assay was immunoSEQ multiplex PCR. The sample has tens of thousands of clones, around 55% seen once; the top ten hold about a fifth. Cryopreserved PBMCs were the source of around 2 micrograms of genomic DNA, which went to TCR beta libraries.

The source of this sequence is a human donor with chronic lymphocytic leukemia. Sequencing used PBMCs, obtained after 24 months of ibrutinib treatment. The V call is TRBV6-1, the J call TRBJ2-2; weak D call: TRBD2 (5 bases). The CDR3 DNA reads as TGTGCCAGCAGTGAAGCGGGGAGTAAGACGGGGGAGCTGTTTTTT. It is translated as CASSEAGSKTGELFF.